Presented here are 8 T cell receptor beta chains from one specimen sequenced in a study of CD8 T cells in ankylosing spondylitis. Findings and limits, study-wide: Ankylosing spondylitis blood seemed to carry a telltale TCR beta motif made of several highly homologous variants.

No antigen has been identified for these receptors. MiXCR was run by TCRdb on the 5' RACE reads, yielding one entry per CDR3 protein. The data show about 700,000 distinct CDR3 sequences, around 20% seen once. Sequencing was carried out using blood, either unsorted or a sorted T cell fraction (not recorded which). The receptors originated from a male donor with ankylosing spondylitis.

V is TRBV2 and J is TRBJ2-1; the match to TRBD2 covers 15 bases. J was trimmed by 8 bases and V by 3 bases; bases with no gene match: 5. The CDR3 loop spans 16 amino acids. From germline, CDR1 is SNHLY and CDR2 FYNNEI. This CDR3 is CASSDRTSGGADEQFF. The CDR3, as DNA: TGTGCCAGCAGTGATCGGACTAGCGGGGGGGCGGATGAGCAGTTCTTC.

The gene calls are TRBV20-1 and TRBJ2-3; D ambiguous. The V end was cut by 2 bases, the J end by 6 bases, with 9 bases between. Germline CDR1 DFQATT, CDR2 SNEGSKA (reference sequence). The CDR3 covers 12 residues. CDR3 sequence reads: CSARSPGDTQYF. The DNA for the CDR3 is TGCAGTGCTAGATCCCCGGGTGATACGCAGTATTTT.

In its sample, this clonotype was seen a few times. The rearrangement joins TRBV29-1 to TRBJ2-1; D is unclear. Germline V gene lookup returns CDR1 SQVTM and CDR2 ANQGSEA. This CDR3 is 11 amino acids long. The V end lost 7 bases, the J end lost 7 bases, and 11 bases lay between the germline ends. CDR3 in DNA: TGCAGCGCCCTCATCCGGAATGAGCAGTTCTTC. This codes for CSALIRNEQFF.

This chain links TRBV20-1 with TRBJ1-1; D call uncertain. V was clipped by 3 bases and J by 5 bases, with 7 bases between them. The CDR3 is 11 residues long. Germline CDR1 is DFQATT and CDR2 is SNEGSKA (reference sequence). In DNA form, the CDR3 reads TGCAGTGCTAGGAGGGATACTGAAGCTTTCTTT. Translated, it gives CSARRDTEAFF.

This chain joins TRBV7-9 and TRBJ1-4; a weak D match, TRBD1 (5 bases). CDR1 and CDR2 (germline): SEHNR, FQNEAQ (reference sequence). With 5 bases removed from V and 7 bases from J, the gap between germline ends came to 14 bases. The CDR3 has 14 residues. Here the CDR3 reads CASSLGPVGEKLFF. The CDR3 bases are TGTGCCAGCAGCCTGGGGCCGGTGGGTGAAAAACTGTTTTTT.

This clonotype was counted a few times. CDR3 region: CASSATGGLNIQYF. CDR3 nucleotide sequence: TGCGCCAGCAGCGCGACAGGAGGCTTAAACATTCAGTACTTC. The chain combines TRBV5-1 with TRBJ2-4; possibly TRBD1 for D (6 bases). The V gene's germline CDR1 is SGHRS and CDR2 YFSETQ. The V gene lost 4 bases and the J gene lost 6 bases, with 14 bases spanning the gap. The length of the CDR3 is 14 residues.

This clonotype was counted a few times. The chain joins TRBV7-3 to TRBJ1-1; possibly TRBD1 for D (5 bases). Germline V gene lookup returns CDR1 SGHTA and CDR2 FQGTGA. V was pared by 0 bases and J by 3 bases, with 14 bases between. The CDR3 spans 16 residues. CDR3 in amino acids: CASSLTYQGPYTEAFF. CDR3 DNA: TGTGCCAGCAGCTTAACGTACCAGGGCCCGTACACTGAAGCTTTCTTT.

This clonotype showed up just a few times. This sequence joins TRBV5-5 and TRBJ1-4; 12 bases are a match to TRBD1. CDR3 length equals 16 residues. Per germline, CDR1 SGHKS and CDR2 YYEKEE (reference sequence). Trimming removed 4 bases from V and 4 bases from J; junction bases left unmatched: 5. The CDR3 sequence: CASSLGTGGNNEKLFF. In DNA, the CDR3 is TGTGCCAGCAGCCTTGGGACAGGGGGCAATAATGAAAAACTGTTTTTT.